Sequencing of this T cell receptor beta chain was carried out in a study of shared clonotypes between healthy human individuals. Findings and limits, study-wide: Among donors, sharing of clonotypes was expected to be affected by sequencing depth.

The genomic DNA of each subset was split evenly across several immunoSEQ plates. The method was immunoSEQ multiplex PCR; TCRdb's version includes in-frame clones alone and lacks a portion of them. The table lists hundreds of thousands of clones, about 95% of them singletons, with approximately 0.11% in the top ten. Comments on this clone: Its antigen is as yet unknown.

CD45RO-negative cells were positively selected for CCR7, leaving out terminally differentiated effector memory CD45RA+ cells. Everyone who donated was a Caucasian adult who lived in Nashville, Tennessee. Specimen: naive CD8+ T cells sorted from blood. The TCR originated in a woman younger than 45 in good health.

DNA of the CDR3: TGTGCCAGCAGTACCACAGGGGTAGAGGAGACCCAGTACTTC. Amino acids: CASSTTGVEETQYF. The gene calls are TRBV7-9 and TRBJ2-5, with 7 bases that match TRBD1. Germline CDR1 and CDR2: SEHNR and FQNEAQ (reference sequence). This CDR3 has 14 residues. V lost 6 bases to trimming and J lost 5 bases; unmatched junction nucleotides: 9.